These 2 T cell receptor beta chains were all obtained from the same sample, sequenced in a study of shared clonotypes between healthy human individuals. CD45RO-negative, CCR7-selected cells formed the naive CD8 fraction, which excluded terminally differentiated effector memory CD45RA+ cells. Clones were sequenced by immunoSEQ multiplex PCR, and TCRdb holds only the in-frame ones, with some missing. The data hold around 2,000,000 clones, with over 85% observed a single time. What was sequenced was naive CD8+ T cells sorted from blood. The receptors come from a man younger than 35 in good health.

The chain joins TRBV19 to TRBJ2-7; possible D gene TRBD1, 5 bases. Germline V gene lookup returns CDR1 LNHDA and CDR2 SQIVND (reference sequence). Deletions cut 1 base from V and 2 bases from J, with 12 bases between. CDR3 length equals 15 residues. Here the CDR3 reads CASSIGGAGTYEQYF. CDR3 DNA sequence: TGTGCCAGTAGTATAGGTGGTGCAGGGACCTACGAGCAGTACTTC.

This chain connects TRBV29-1 to TRBJ2-7, with TRBD1 identical over 9 bases. J lost 5 bases, V lost 5 bases, and 19 bases had no gene match. The length of the CDR3 is 17 residues. CDR1 is SQVTM and CDR2 is ANQGSEA in the germline V gene. Written as DNA, the CDR3 is TGCAGCGTTCCCCGGGACAGGGTTCCCTCTCACCCCGACGAGCAGTACTTC. It is translated as CSVPRDRVPSHPDEQYF.